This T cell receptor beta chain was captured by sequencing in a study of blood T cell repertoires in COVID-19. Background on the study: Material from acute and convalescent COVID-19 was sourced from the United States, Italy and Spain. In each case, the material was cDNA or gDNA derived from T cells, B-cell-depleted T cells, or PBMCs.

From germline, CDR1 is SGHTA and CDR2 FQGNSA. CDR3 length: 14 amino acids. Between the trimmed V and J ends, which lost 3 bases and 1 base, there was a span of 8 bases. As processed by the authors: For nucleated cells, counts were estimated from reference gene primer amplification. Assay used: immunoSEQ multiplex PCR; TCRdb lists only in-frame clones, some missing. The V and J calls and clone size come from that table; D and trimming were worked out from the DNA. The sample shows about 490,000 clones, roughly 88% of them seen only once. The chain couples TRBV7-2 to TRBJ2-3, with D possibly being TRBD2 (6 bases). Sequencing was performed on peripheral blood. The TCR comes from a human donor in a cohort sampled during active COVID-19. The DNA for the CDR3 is TGTGCCAGCAGCTTGGCTAGCGGCACAGATACGCAGTATTTT. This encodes CASSLASGTDTQYF.